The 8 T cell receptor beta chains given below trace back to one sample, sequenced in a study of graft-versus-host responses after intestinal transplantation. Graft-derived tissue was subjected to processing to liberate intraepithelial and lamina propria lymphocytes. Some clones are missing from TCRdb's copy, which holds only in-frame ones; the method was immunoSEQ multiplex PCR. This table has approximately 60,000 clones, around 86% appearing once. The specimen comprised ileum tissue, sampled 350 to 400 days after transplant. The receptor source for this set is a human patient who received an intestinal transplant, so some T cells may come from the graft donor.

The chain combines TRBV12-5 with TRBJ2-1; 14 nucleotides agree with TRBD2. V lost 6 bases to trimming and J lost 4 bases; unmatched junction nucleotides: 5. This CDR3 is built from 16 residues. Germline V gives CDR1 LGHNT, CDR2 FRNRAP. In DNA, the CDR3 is TGTGCTAGTGGGTGGACTAGCGGGGGGCTTTACAATGAGCAGTTCTTC. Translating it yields CASGWTSGGLYNEQFF.

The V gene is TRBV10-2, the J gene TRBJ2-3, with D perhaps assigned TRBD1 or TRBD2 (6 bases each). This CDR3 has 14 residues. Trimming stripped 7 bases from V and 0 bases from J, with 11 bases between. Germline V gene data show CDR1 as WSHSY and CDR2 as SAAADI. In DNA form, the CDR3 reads TGCGCCAGCACGCGGGACACTAGCACAGATACGCAGTATTTT. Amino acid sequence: CASTRDTSTDTQYF.

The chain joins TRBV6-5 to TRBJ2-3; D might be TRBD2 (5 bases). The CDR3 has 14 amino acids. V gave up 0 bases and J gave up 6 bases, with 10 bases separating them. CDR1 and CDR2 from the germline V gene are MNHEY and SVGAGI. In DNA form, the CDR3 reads TGTGCCAGCAGTTACTCGGGAGACCAGGATACGCAGTATTTT. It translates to CASSYSGDQDTQYF.

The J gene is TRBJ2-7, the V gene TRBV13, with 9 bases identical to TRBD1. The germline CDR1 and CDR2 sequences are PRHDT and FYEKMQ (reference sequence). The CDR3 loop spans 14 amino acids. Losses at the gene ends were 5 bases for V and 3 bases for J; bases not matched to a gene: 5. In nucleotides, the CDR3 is TGTGCCAGCAGCCCTGGGACAGGGAACTACGAGCAGTACTTC. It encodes CASSPGTGNYEQYF.

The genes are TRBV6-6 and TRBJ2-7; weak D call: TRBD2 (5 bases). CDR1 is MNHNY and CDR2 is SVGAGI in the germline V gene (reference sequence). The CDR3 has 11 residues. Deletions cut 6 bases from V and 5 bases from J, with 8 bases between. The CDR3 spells CASRGSHEQYF. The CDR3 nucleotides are TGTGCCAGCAGGGGGAGTCACGAGCAGTACTTC.

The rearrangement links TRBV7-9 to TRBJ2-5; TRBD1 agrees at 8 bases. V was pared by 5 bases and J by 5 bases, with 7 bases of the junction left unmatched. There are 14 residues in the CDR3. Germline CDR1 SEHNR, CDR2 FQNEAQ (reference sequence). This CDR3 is CASSHQGARETQYF. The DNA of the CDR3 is TGTGCCAGCAGCCACCAGGGGGCTCGGGAGACCCAGTACTTC.

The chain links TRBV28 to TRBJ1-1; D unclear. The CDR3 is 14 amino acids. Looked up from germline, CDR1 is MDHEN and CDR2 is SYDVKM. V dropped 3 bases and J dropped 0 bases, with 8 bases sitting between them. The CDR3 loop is CASSLSGMNTEAFF. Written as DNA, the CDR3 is TGTGCCAGCAGTTTGAGCGGTATGAACACTGAAGCTTTCTTT.

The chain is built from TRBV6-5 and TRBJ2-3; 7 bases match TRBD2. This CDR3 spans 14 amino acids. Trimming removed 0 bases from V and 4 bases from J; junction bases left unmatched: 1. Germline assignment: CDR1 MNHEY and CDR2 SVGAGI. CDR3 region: CASSYSLAPDTQYF. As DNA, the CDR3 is TGTGCCAGCAGTTACTCACTAGCGCCAGATACGCAGTATTTT.